The rows below give T cell receptor beta chains drawn from one sample of a study of blood T cell repertoires in COVID-19. Using immunoSEQ multiplex PCR, the repertoire was profiled, and TCRdb retains in-frame clones only, with some absent. In the table there are 150,000 or so clones, about 85% of which are singletons. The sequenced sample was peripheral blood. These TCRs come from a human donor in a cohort sampled during active COVID-19. The CDR3 runs from the conserved cysteine through the conserved F or W. Fields, in order: CDR3 length, D gene, clone size, J gene, V gene, CDR3 protein, CDR3 DNA. The D gene is left open where the match is weak. Clone size, where shown, is once, few, many, or a class for clones that have expanded.

>15|TRBD1|once|TRBJ1-2|TRBV11-3
CASSSVERGRKGYTF
TGTGCCAGCAGCTCCGTGGAGAGGGGGCGAAAGGGCTACACCTTC
>13|TRBD1|.|TRBJ1-2|TRBV7-2
CASSAGGRYGYTF
TGTGCCAGCAGCGCAGGGGGGCGCTATGGCTACACCTTC
>13|.|.|TRBJ1-2|TRBV7-2
CASSSPPVYGYTF
TGTGCCAGCAGCTCCCCCCCAGTTTATGGCTACACCTTC
>16|TRBD2|.|TRBJ2-3|TRBV27
CASSPWRSGGPNTQYF
TGTGCCAGCAGTCCTTGGAGGAGCGGGGGGCCGAATACGCAGTATTTT
>15|.|.|TRBJ1-1|TRBV5-1
CASSLDRWENTEAFF
TGCGCCAGCAGCTTGGACAGGTGGGAAAACACTGAAGCTTTCTTT
>14|.|.|TRBJ1-5|TRBV30
CAWTLGGNNQPQHF
TGTGCCTGGACCCTGGGAGGTAACAATCAGCCCCAGCATTTT
>14|.|.|TRBJ1-6|TRBV15
CATSRTGRNSPLHF
TGTGCCACCAGCAGGACAGGCAGGAACTCACCCCTCCACTTT
>17|TRBD1|.|TRBJ2-1|TRBV18
CASSPGTGVSSYNEQFF
TGTGCCAGCTCACCGGGGACAGGGGTATCCTCCTACAATGAGCAGTTCTTC
>13|.|.|TRBJ1-2|TRBV4-2
CASSQEENYGYTF
TGTGCCAGCAGCCAAGAAGAGAACTATGGCTACACCTTC
>18|.|.|TRBJ2-1|TRBV7-6
CASSLEGSYLVSYNEQFF
TGTGCCAGCAGCTTAGAGGGGTCCTATCTCGTCTCCTACAATGAGCAGTTCTTC
>16|TRBD1|.|TRBJ1-5|TRBV7-2
CASSAGTARFNQPQHF
TGTGCCAGCAGCGCCGGGACAGCTCGTTTCAATCAGCCCCAGCATTTT
>13|.|once|TRBJ1-5|TRBV19
CASRGGYNQPQHF
TGTGCCAGTAGAGGCGGCTACAATCAGCCCCAGCATTTT
>15|.|.|TRBJ1-5|TRBV6-5
CASPPGLYSNQPQHF
TGTGCCAGCCCCCCGGGGTTGTATAGCAATCAGCCCCAGCATTTT
>12|.|.|TRBJ2-2|TRBV19
CATGWRTGELFF
TGTGCCACCGGATGGAGGACCGGGGAGCTGTTTTTT
>16|TRBD2|.|TRBJ2-7|TRBV5-6
CASTGLAGGKNYEQYF
TGTGCCAGCACCGGACTAGCGGGGGGTAAAAATTACGAGCAGTACTTC
>18|TRBD2|.|TRBJ2-1|TRBV7-2
CASSLERTSGLSYNEQFF
TGTGCCAGCAGCTTAGAAAGAACTAGCGGGCTTTCCTACAATGAGCAGTTCTTC
>14|.|few|TRBJ2-7|TRBV6-2/TRBV6-3
CASSLAAAGYEQYF
TGTGCCAGCAGTCTAGCCGCAGCGGGTTACGAGCAGTACTTC
>17|TRBD2|.|TRBJ2-4|TRBV4-1
CASSQPLAGATKNIQYF
TGCGCCAGCAGCCAGCCACTAGCGGGAGCTACCAAAAACATTCAGTACTTC
>15|.|.|TRBJ1-1|TRBV6-5
CASLRGGSGNTEAFF
TGTGCCAGCTTAAGAGGGGGTAGTGGAAACACTGAAGCTTTCTTT
>15|.|.|TRBJ2-1|TRBV5-4
CASSPGGVTYNEQFF
TGTGCCAGCAGCCCCGGCGGGGTAACCTACAATGAGCAGTTCTTC
>14|TRBD1|.|TRBJ1-2|TRBV6-2/TRBV6-3
CASSVPRQGASYTF
TGTGCCAGCAGTGTACCTCGACAGGGGGCAAGCTACACCTTC
>18|TRBD2|.|TRBJ2-3|TRBV2
CASSEIGLAVLGADTQYF
TGTGCCAGCAGTGAAATCGGACTAGCGGTTCTCGGGGCAGATACGCAGTATTTT
>14|TRBD1|.|TRBJ1-2|TRBV27
CASSFAGTAYGYTF
TGTGCCAGCAGTTTTGCCGGGACAGCCTATGGCTACACCTTC
>13|TRBD1|.|TRBJ1-1|TRBV29-1
CSVRTGARTEAFF
TGCAGCGTTAGGACAGGGGCGAGGACTGAAGCTTTCTTT
>13|.|.|TRBJ2-4|TRBV21-1
CASSKRIRGEGYF
TGTGCCAGCAGCAAAAGGATCAGGGGGGAAGGGTACTTC
>14|.|.|TRBJ1-2|TRBV9
CASSVGVEGYGYTF
TGTGCCAGCAGCGTAGGCGTGGAGGGCTATGGCTACACCTTC
>14|.|.|TRBJ2-7|TRBV18
CASSEASASYEQYF
TGTGCCAGCTCAGAAGCTAGCGCCAGCTACGAGCAGTACTTC
>15|.|.|TRBJ2-1|TRBV4-3
CASSQGTGTNNEQFF
TGCGCCAGCAGCCAAGGAACAGGGACTAACAATGAGCAGTTCTTC